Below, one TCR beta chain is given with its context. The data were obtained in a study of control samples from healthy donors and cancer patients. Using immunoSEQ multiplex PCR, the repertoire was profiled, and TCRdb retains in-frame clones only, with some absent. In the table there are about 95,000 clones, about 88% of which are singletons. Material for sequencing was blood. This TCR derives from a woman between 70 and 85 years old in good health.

The CDR3 nucleotides read TGTGCCAGCAGCTTACGTAGGTGGAATGATGAAGCTTTCTTT. This encodes CASSLRRWNDEAFF. The rearrangement links TRBV11-2 to TRBJ1-1; D is undetermined. CDR1 and CDR2 from the germline V gene are SGHAT and FQNNGV. Trimming took off 2 bases at V and 7 bases at J, with 14 bases between the two ends. CDR3 length: 14 residues.